This record concerns one T cell receptor (beta chain) sequence. The antigen is undetermined. The junction had 7 bases not matched to a gene; V was cut back by 4 bases and J by 0 bases. Germline V gene sequence: CDR1 SQVTM, CDR2 ANQGSEA. This CDR3 contains 16 residues. The sample comes from a study of OX40 agonist ivuxolimab in advanced cancers. On the study more broadly: Participants averaged approximately 61 years of age (range about 23 to 80) and were 75% to 90% male. It was permissible to have had prior anti-PD-1, anti-PD-L1 or anti-CTLA-4 therapy, and more than 30% had some.

Produced via immunoSEQ multiplex PCR; TCRdb's table is partial and in-frame only. The data hold 7,000 or so clones, with roughly 77% observed a single time. General study results and limits: Low normalized clonal expansion also occurred in some nonresponding patients.

Exclusion applied to patients with autoimmune disease history or systemic immunosuppression. The rearrangement joins TRBV29-1 to TRBJ2-1; 9 nucleotides line up with TRBD1. The TCR originated in an adult with an advanced solid tumor such as melanoma, head and neck, liver or kidney cancer. This specimen was CD4+ or CD8+ T cells sorted from blood, taken in a trial of the OX40 agonist ivuxolimab. CDR3 nucleotides: TGCAGCGTTGGAGGGACAGGGACGAGCTCCTACAATGAGCAGTTCTTC. Translating it yields CSVGGTGTSSYNEQFF.